This T cell receptor beta chain was sequenced in a study of T cell responses to AZD1222 COVID-19 vaccine. Regarding this clone: Its target is unknown. Relative to the germline gene, one junction end is altered; a read error may explain this.

Data came from immunoSEQ multiplex PCR; TCRdb stores just in-frame clones and leaves some out. Here the sample spans roughly 120,000 clones, 85% to 90% being singletons. Findings and caveats of the study: Epitopes outside B.1.351 and B.1.1.7 mutated regions reportedly drew nearly half of spike TCRs. Donors skewed white British and female; clonal diversity was possibly underestimated.

This CDR3 region has 15 residues. Germline CDR1 and CDR2: SNHLY and FYNNEI. The rearrangement joins TRBV2 to TRBJ2-5, with 11 bases matching TRBD2. Sequenced here: peripheral blood, sampled 28 days after the second AZD1222 dose. This receptor was identified in an adult who received the AZD1222 COVID-19 vaccine. The CDR3 bases are TGTGCCAGCAGTGAAGCGCCTAGCGGGGGGACGGTCCATGACTTC. It encodes CASSEAPSGGTVHDF.